In its sample, the clone carrying this T cell receptor beta chain was seen a few times. Its antigen remains unknown. The CDR3 is made up of 15 amino acids. Germline V gene lookup returns CDR1 MNHEY and CDR2 SVGEGT. V was clipped by 2 bases and J by 7 bases; unmatched bases: 10. The data were taken from a study of T cells in Graves' hyperthyroidism and ophthalmopathy. These patients, aged 18 to 65, had recently diagnosed hyperthyroidism lasting under 2 months. Patients showing uncontrolled infection, other autoimmune disease, pregnancy or lactation were ineligible. It was RNA transcripts that yielded the amplified TCR beta CDR3 regions. An initial round of RT-PCR targeting the TCR CDR3 relied on the HTBI primer set. Each CDR3 protein is one row after TCRdb ran MiXCR on the multiplex PCR reads. The sample records roughly 260,000 distinct CDR3 sequences, less than 15% being singletons. Notes on the study in general: A model built on 13 V-J features separated ophthalmopathy from stable hyperthyroidism.

The specimen was blood. The V call is TRBV6-2 or TRBV6-3, the J call TRBJ2-5, with 7 bases fitting TRBD1. The sequence came from a woman aged 40 to 50 with Graves' hyperthyroidism that later progressed to Graves' ophthalmopathy. The CDR3 is CASSYARQGRGTQYF. In nucleotides, the CDR3 is TGTGCCAGCAGTTACGCTCGACAGGGACGTGGGACCCAGTACTTC.